This T cell receptor (beta chain) derives from a study of blood T cells in healthy people across ages (dated by TCRdb to between 2014 and 2016). About the investigation overall: In model experiments, template switching captured roughly one uniquely barcoded TCR beta cDNA molecule for every two T cells. To avoid experimental bias, donors of different ages were spread randomly across the sequencing lanes. Age-related changes in TCR beta repertoire diversity were measured in the study by deep sequencing normalized with unique cDNA molecular identifiers. The donors were split into four age groups: young (average approximately 16 years), middle-aged (about 40), aged (more than 60) and long-lived (about 74). Using the same blood draw, the study looked at two additional independent replicas of 1 million unique cDNA reads for two donors, one aged 18 to 30 and the other aged 80 or older.

What the research found in general, with its limitations: A strong correlation was found between observed TCR beta diversity and the percentage of naive T cells measured by flow cytometry. Estimates of total diversity based on one million sequenced T cells were regarded as lower bounds and as underestimates. Since profiling was done on bulk unsorted PBMCs, naive and antigen-experienced compartments could not be conclusively compared. As age increased, observed TCR beta diversity per million T cells dropped in a roughly linear way, and a significant reduction was already evident by age 40. Donor CMV infection status was unknown, potentially confounding age-related changes in expanded clonotypes. Compared with the aged group, more naive CD4+ T cells, fewer expanded clones and increased TCR diversity were shown by the long-lived group, suggesting age selection.

On this clonotype: The clone's antigen remains unknown. No quality values exist for individual bases; no much larger clone is one base distant.

The protocol used for the library was 5' RACE. Sequencing instrument: Illumina HiSeq 2500. A second PCR of about 7 to 12 cycles was run with a J-beta primer mix and a sample-barcoded 5' primer. A template-switch 5' adaptor carrying 12 random nucleotides introduced a unique molecular identifier onto each TCR beta cDNA molecule. At least 3 million CDR3-containing paired-end reads were obtained from each sample. All of the RNA was converted into first-strand cDNA using the Mint cDNA synthesis kit, with a TRBC-specific oligonucleotide serving as the primer. Following uracil-DNA glycosylase treatment, a first 18-cycle PCR with universal primers M1SS and BC2_uni_R was performed on all cDNA. The paper's processing steps were these. Each sample was normalized by randomly selecting 1 million high-quality reads, each carrying a distinct molecular identifier. Instead of being binned into consensus sequences, reads with shared molecular identifiers were discarded. CDR3 identification, clonotype clustering and error correction used MiTCR with a Q25 quality threshold and the strictest error-elimination algorithm. A nonparametric unseen species model using Euler transformation provided a lower-bound estimate of total TCR beta diversity. The public reads were reanalyzed by TCRdb: fastp trimming at Q25, MiXCR alignment, in-frame beta chains only. CDR3 protein sequences are deduplicated, and each keeps its most common genes and DNA. TCRdb, rather than the study authors, made the V and J calls. The sample data list 1.5 million to 2 million distinct CDR3 sequences, and 28% of these were observed just once. The top ten clones comprise roughly 8.2% of the sample.

The donors were roughly 38 Caucasian individuals from Russia, aged roughly 6 to 100 years, who were systemically healthy. Each donor gave 8 to 10 milliliters of peripheral blood, drawn into EDTA-treated Vacutainer tubes. PBMCs were isolated by Ficoll-Paque density-gradient centrifugation, with at least 6 million obtained per sample. Total RNA was extracted from PBMCs with Trizol reagent, with at least 6 micrograms obtained per sample. Naive CD45RAhigh/CD27high T cell percentages were measured by flow cytometry on a PBMC aliquot from every donor. This receptor was identified in a woman aged 25 to 39 in good health. Sequences were obtained from blood.

The CDR3: CASSPPGLAGGNTGELFF. The sequenced DNA: TGTGCCAGCAGCCCGCCCGGACTAGCGGGAGGGAACACCGGGGAGCTGTTTTTT. Here the chain combines TRBV3-1 and TRBJ2-2; 14 of the junction bases match TRBD2. From V the trimming removes 4 bases and from J it removes 1 base, while the gene matches leave 5 bases of the junction unaccounted for. The germline V gene (reference sequence) provides CDR1 LGHDT and CDR2 YNNKEL. Measured from the cysteine to the phenylalanine, the CDR3 is 18 residues long. Just CDR3 DNA is preserved here, 54 bases in frame from base 1. Reference TRBV3-1 and TRBJ2-2 genes cover what lies past the CDR3, so the full variable domain is DTAVSQTPKYLVTQMGNDKSIKCEQNLGHDTMYWYKQDSKKFLKIMFSYNNKELIINETVPNRFSPKSPDKAHLNLHINSLELGDSAVYFCASSPPGLAGGNTGELFFGEGSRLTVL.